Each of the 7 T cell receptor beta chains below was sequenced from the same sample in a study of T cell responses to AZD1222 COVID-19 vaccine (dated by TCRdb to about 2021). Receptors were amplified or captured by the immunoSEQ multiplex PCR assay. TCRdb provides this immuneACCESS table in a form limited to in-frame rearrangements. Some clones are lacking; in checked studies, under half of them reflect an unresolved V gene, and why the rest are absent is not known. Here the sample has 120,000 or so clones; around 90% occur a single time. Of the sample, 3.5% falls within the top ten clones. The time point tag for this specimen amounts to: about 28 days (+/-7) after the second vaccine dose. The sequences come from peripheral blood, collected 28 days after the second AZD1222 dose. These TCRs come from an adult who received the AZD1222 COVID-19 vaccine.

CDR3 sequence reads: CASGLAALSYEQYF. CDR3 nucleotide sequence: TGTGCCAGTGGACTAGCGGCACTCTCCTACGAGCAGTACTTC. J is TRBJ2-7 and V is TRBV27; TRBD2 matches 10 bases. The junction had 5 bases not matched to a gene; V was cut back by 9 bases and J by 0 bases. Germline lookup yields CDR1 MNHEY and CDR2 SMNVEV (reference sequence). The CDR3 is 14 residues long.

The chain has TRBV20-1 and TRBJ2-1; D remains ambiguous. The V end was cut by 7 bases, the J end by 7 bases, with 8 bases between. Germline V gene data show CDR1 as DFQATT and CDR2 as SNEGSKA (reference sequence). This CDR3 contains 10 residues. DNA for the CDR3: TGCAGTGTTTCTAGGAATGAGCAGTTCTTC. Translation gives CSVSRNEQFF.

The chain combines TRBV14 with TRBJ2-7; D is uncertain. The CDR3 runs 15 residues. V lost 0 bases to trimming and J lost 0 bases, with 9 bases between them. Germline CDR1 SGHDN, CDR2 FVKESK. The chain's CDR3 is CASSQDRSLSYEQYF. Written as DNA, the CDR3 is TGTGCCAGCAGCCAAGATAGGAGTCTCTCCTACGAGCAGTACTTC.

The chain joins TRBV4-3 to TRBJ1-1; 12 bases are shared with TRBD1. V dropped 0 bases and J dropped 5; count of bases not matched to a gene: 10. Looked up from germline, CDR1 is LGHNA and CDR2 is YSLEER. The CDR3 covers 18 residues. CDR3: CASSQDLGTGGAGTEAFF. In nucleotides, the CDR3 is TGCGCCAGCAGCCAAGATCTTGGGACAGGGGGCGCCGGGACTGAAGCTTTCTTT.

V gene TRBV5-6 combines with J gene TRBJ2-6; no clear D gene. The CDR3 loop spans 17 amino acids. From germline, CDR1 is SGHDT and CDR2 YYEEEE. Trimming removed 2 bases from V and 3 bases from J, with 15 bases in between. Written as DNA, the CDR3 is TGTGCCAGCAGCTTCGGATGGGGATCTGGTGGGGCCAACGTCCTGACTTTC. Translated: CASSFGWGSGGANVLTF.

CDR3 sequence reads: CSARGVATNEKLFF. Written as DNA, the CDR3 is TGCAGCGCCAGGGGGGTAGCAACTAATGAAAAACTGTTTTTT. This chain uses TRBV29-1 with TRBJ1-4; 7 bases are a match to TRBD1. The germline gives CDR1 SQVTM, CDR2 ANQGSEA. The CDR3 covers 14 residues. V lost 7 bases to trimming and J lost 0 bases; unmatched junction nucleotides: 5.

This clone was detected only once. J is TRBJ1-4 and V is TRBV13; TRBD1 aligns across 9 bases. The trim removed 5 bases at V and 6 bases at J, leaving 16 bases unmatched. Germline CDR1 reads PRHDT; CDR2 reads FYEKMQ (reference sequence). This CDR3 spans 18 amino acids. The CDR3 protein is CASSTRDRDSIEDEKLFF. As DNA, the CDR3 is TGTGCCAGCAGCACACGGGACAGGGACTCCATTGAGGATGAAAAACTGTTTTTT.